Listed below are T cell receptor beta chains from one sample, sequenced in a study of vaccination and CD4 T cells after COVID-19. TCRdb re-derived calls from the PCR reads in MiXCR, one entry per CDR3 protein. The table has 13,000 to 15,000 distinct CDR3 sequences, about 60% seen once; the top ten hold approximately 19%. For these TCRs, the target antigens are not known. Material: CD4+ T cells from blood, cultured in vitro. The receptors were gathered from a human donor who had recovered from COVID-19. Both conserved end residues are part of each CDR3. The D gene is left open where the match is weak. The size field is filled for only some rows; it gives once, few, many or a size class.

.	TRBV7-4	TRBJ1-2	.	CASSEGGNYGYTF
few	TRBV20-1	TRBJ1-2	TRBD1	CSARDTGTANYGYTF
.	TRBV18	TRBJ1-6	.	CASSQRAGQHNSPLHF
once	TRBV6-2/TRBV6-3	TRBJ2-2	.	CASSYSKTSINTGELFF
few	TRBV28	TRBJ2-2	.	CASEGELNTGELFF
few	TRBV30	TRBJ1-5	.	CAWSDGGGGQPQHF
.	TRBV7-2	TRBJ2-5	TRBD2	CASSLEASGGASQETQYF
.	TRBV6-1	TRBJ1-1	.	CASNLREGTEAFF
few	TRBV10-1	TRBJ2-2	.	CASSARNGELFF
.	TRBV20-1	TRBJ1-2	TRBD1	CSASASPGTLKGAWDRNLYGYTF
.	TRBV5-4	TRBJ1-1	TRBD1	CASSPNRQGSEAFF
.	TRBV6-2/TRBV6-3	TRBJ2-5	.	CASSNDPATGTQYF
.	TRBV6-2/TRBV6-3	TRBJ1-5	.	CASSTPGRVNQPQHF
.	TRBV27	TRBJ2-1	.	CASSLLGRGGYNEQFF
.	TRBV9	TRBJ1-6	.	CASSVDDFRSPLHF
.	TRBV6-1	TRBJ2-7	.	CASRLDLNYEQYF
.	TRBV7-3	TRBJ2-1	TRBD2	CASSIQRDYEQFF
.	TRBV15	TRBJ2-5	TRBD2	CATSPGGQRLQETQYF
.	TRBV18	TRBJ2-5	TRBD1	CASSPQTGKSETQYF
once	TRBV30	TRBJ2-7	.	CAWSGGGSSYEQYF
.	TRBV6-1	TRBJ2-5	.	CASSATWGQETQYF
.	TRBV6-1	TRBJ1-1	.	CASSELWARTEAFF
once	TRBV7-2	TRBJ2-1	.	CASSIQRDNEQFF
.	TRBV6-2/TRBV6-3	TRBJ2-7	.	CASSFYGSLRSYEQYF
few	TRBV11-3	TRBJ1-2	.	CASSLDQQQAETF
.	TRBV14	TRBJ1-3	.	CASSGRGPGNTIYF
.	TRBV20-1	TRBJ2-7	.	CSAGDSYEQYF
.	TRBV27	TRBJ1-6	.	CASSSTPPRTSSYNSPLHF
.	TRBV2	TRBJ2-3	TRBD2	CASSPGPAGPTSHTQYF
.	TRBV9	TRBJ2-7	.	CASSVEIGPSYEQYF
.	TRBV6-2/TRBV6-3	TRBJ2-5	TRBD2	CASRQPGTSGPGTQYF
.	TRBV6-5	TRBJ1-3	.	CASSYGGAASGNTIYF
.	TRBV6-1	TRBJ2-4	.	CASSESPSLNIQYF
few	TRBV27	TRBJ1-1	.	CASSPPQGKTANTEAFF